The source of this TCR beta chain is a study of technical replicates of blood from a handful of donors. The germline gives CDR1 SQVTM, CDR2 ANQGSEA. V lost 6 bases, J lost 4 bases, and 11 bases stayed unmatched. The CDR3 consists of 14 residues. The protocol was immunoSEQ multiplex PCR, while the TCRdb copy is restricted to in-frame clones and leaves out a portion. The table shows over 65,000 clones, with around 97% occurring only once. V and J are TRBV29-1 and TRBJ1-2, with TRBD1 identical over 7 bases. Input material: T cells isolated from PBMCs. The clonotype was recovered from a human donor in good health. CDR3 region: CSVRQKEGAYGYTF. The DNA for the CDR3 is TGCAGCGTCAGACAGAAGGAGGGGGCCTATGGCTACACCTTC.